These T cell receptor beta chains were read from a single sample in a study of T cells in Graves' hyperthyroidism and ophthalmopathy. TCRdb itself ran the multiplex PCR reads through MiXCR, one entry per CDR3 protein. Of about 400,000 distinct CDR3 sequences in the sample, about 15% were seen once. Sequenced sample: blood. All receptors derive from a woman aged 55 to 70 with Graves' ophthalmopathy. Each CDR3 is given with its conserved first and last residue. Fields, in order: CDR3 length, V gene, J gene, CDR3 protein.

>14|TRBV19|TRBJ2-3
CASSTQGGTDTQYF
>15|TRBV6-1|TRBJ2-1
CASSDAGHSYSEQFF
>16|TRBV6-1|TRBJ2-3
CASRLGQGTTTDTQYF
>15|TRBV11-2|TRBJ2-7
CASSSPGGLGNEQYF
>16|TRBV29-1|TRBJ2-7
CSVEGVRDRPSYEQYF
>15|TRBV7-3|TRBJ2-1
CASSDAGGPVDEQFF
>12|TRBV7-9|TRBJ1-1
CASSGLGTEAFF
>14|TRBV7-9|TRBJ1-1
CATQSRGQDTEAFF
>16|TRBV24-1|TRBJ2-1
CATSDSSGTGYNEQFF
>13|TRBV29-1|-
CSVVTGVDNEQYF
>14|TRBV3-1|TRBJ1-1
CASSQVDGNTEAFF
>13|TRBV30|TRBJ2-7
CAWGLGTGYEQYF
>15|TRBV18|TRBJ2-2
CASSPGSQRSGELFF
>10|TRBV20-1|TRBJ2-5
CSAVGETQYF
>15|TRBV20-1|TRBJ2-2
CSARDPAGGTGELFF
>14|TRBV6-1|TRBJ1-1
CASSNWGMNTEAFF
>14|TRBV12-3/TRBV12-4|TRBJ2-4
CASSLAAGLGIQYF
>14|TRBV7-3|TRBJ2-1
CASSSGLPLGEQFF
>13|TRBV7-3|TRBJ2-1
CASSLGSSDEQFF
>16|TRBV6-1|TRBJ2-3
CASSHPRGRRTDTQYF
>11|TRBV29-1|TRBJ1-2
CSVDFAFGYTF
>14|TRBV27|TRBJ2-1
CASSLVVPTNEQFF
>13|TRBV11-2|TRBJ2-5
CASSVGPGETQYF
>16|TRBV25-1|TRBJ2-2
CASSERLAGRAGELFF
>12|TRBV12-3/TRBV12-4|TRBJ2-7
CASSLAQSEQYF
>16|TRBV4-2|TRBJ1-3
CASSQGDREFGNTIYF
>14|TRBV19|TRBJ1-2
CASSMPGQNYGYTF
>16|TRBV27|TRBJ2-7
CASSPRGASGAYEQYF
>12|TRBV30|TRBJ2-7
CAWSYRGSEQYF
>13|TRBV5-1|TRBJ2-5
CASLGGADGTQYF
>13|TRBV29-1|TRBJ1-2
CSVDLTGKYGYTF
>15|TRBV6-1|TRBJ2-2
CASSELQGKAGELFF
>16|TRBV29-1|TRBJ2-1
CSANRGQPSSYNEQFF
>15|TRBV5-6|TRBJ1-6
CASSLNVGYNSPLHF
>15|TRBV28|TRBJ2-7
CASSLVTSGAREQYF
>14|TRBV20-1|TRBJ2-3
CSANEGLAGGAQYF
>15|TRBV20-1|TRBJ2-3
CSGLLAGVGKDTQYF
>15|TRBV27|TRBJ1-5
CASSRRVVSNQPQHF
>14|TRBV2|TRBJ2-1
CASSTEGGDNEQFF
>15|TRBV12-3/TRBV12-4|TRBJ2-1
CASTTASGGYNEQFF
>15|TRBV2|TRBJ2-2
CASSWDRENTGELFF
>14|TRBV29-1|TRBJ2-3
CSVEGEGATDTQYF
>10|TRBV6-1|TRBJ1-1
CASSPTEAFF
>15|TRBV5-1|TRBJ1-1
CASRAFAGADTEAFF
>16|TRBV27|TRBJ2-1
CASSLTDQSTYNEQFF
>15|TRBV29-1|TRBJ2-2
CSVVVAGGQTGELFF
>12|TRBV27|TRBJ1-1
CASKGVSAEAFF
>18|TRBV12-5|TRBJ2-1
CASGLERSLTSSYNEQFF
>13|TRBV27|TRBJ2-7
CASSFKGKYEQYF
>14|TRBV20-1|TRBJ2-7
CSARPSGRTEEQYF
>17|TRBV20-1|TRBJ2-3
CSARGIGLAGVADTQYF
>16|TRBV6-2/TRBV6-3|TRBJ2-1
CASSLRTSGDYNEQFF
>16|TRBV3-1|TRBJ2-7
CASSPTTTGGKYEQYF
>11|TRBV6-1|TRBJ2-4
CASTFGYIQYF